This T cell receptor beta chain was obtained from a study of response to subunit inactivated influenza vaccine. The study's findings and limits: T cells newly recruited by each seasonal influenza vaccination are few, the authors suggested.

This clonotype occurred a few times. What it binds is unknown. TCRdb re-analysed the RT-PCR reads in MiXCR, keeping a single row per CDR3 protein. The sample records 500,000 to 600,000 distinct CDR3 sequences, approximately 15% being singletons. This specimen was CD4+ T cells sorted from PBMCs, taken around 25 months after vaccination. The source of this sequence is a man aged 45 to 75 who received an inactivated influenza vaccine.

CDR3: CAISANPNTEAFF. The CDR3 nucleotides are TGTGCCATCAGTGCGAACCCGAACACTGAAGCTTTCTTT. The rearrangement uses TRBV10-3 and TRBJ1-1; D is uncertain. The CDR3 has 13 residues. With 4 bases removed from V and 1 base from J, the gap between germline ends came to 7 bases. Per germline, CDR1 ENHRY and CDR2 SYGVKD.